This T cell receptor beta chain was observed in a study of T cell responses to AZD1222 COVID-19 vaccine. Study conclusions and caveats: Rises in breadth and depth of Spike-specific TCRs came after two AZD1222 doses. Vaccine-associated CD4 TCRs ranged over spike, dominating at 160-218 and 743-854. No repertoire was sampled before or during the peak T cell response, only after it.

Method: immunoSEQ multiplex PCR; TCRdb's copy keeps in-frame clones and lacks some. The sample shows approximately 68,000 clones, around 89% of them seen only once. After removal of 6 bases from V and 5 bases from J, the junction contained 3 bases not matched to a gene. The CDR3 is made up of 13 amino acids. CDR1 is MDHEN, CDR2 SYDVKM, per germline. The count of this clone is one. The antigen is unknown. This receptor was identified in an adult who received the MenACWY meningococcal vaccine as a control. J is TRBJ1-4 and V is TRBV28; 7 bases match TRBD1. The sample here was peripheral blood, taken 28 days after the second dose of the MenACWY control vaccine. The CDR3 loop reads CASSDRVNEKLFF. CDR3 DNA sequence: TGTGCCAGCAGCGACAGGGTGAATGAAAAACTGTTTTTT.